In this sample, the clone carrying this T cell receptor beta chain turned up once. These data come from a study of cytomegalovirus exposure and HLA in healthy donors. Study-wide background: A previous analysis identified 117 million unique TCR beta sequences derived from 180 million or so T cells.

Germline V CDR1 and CDR2: SGHRS, YFSETQ. The length of the CDR3 is 14 residues. The ends lost 8 bases at V and 3 bases at J; junction bases unmatched: 6. The PCR made use of 60 Vbeta and 13 Jbeta primers. Measured with immunoSEQ multiplex PCR; TCRdb has only the in-frame clones, and not every one. The data show about 190,000 clones, 85% seen once. The clonotype comes from a boy aged 2 to 9 in good health and CMV-seronegative. Sequencing used PBMCs. J is TRBJ2-3 and V is TRBV5-1; TRBD1 matches 10 bases. DNA for the CDR3: TGCGCCAGTCAGACAGGGGGCGGGACAGATACGCAGTATTTT. This codes for CASQTGGGTDTQYF.